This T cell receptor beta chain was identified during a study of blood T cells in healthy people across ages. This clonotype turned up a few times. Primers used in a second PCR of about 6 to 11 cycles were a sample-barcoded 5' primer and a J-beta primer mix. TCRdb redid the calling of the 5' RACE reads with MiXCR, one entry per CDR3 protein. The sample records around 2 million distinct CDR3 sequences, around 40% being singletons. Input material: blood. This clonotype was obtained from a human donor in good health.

The CDR3 loop is CASSLIYSNQPQHF. For the CDR3, the DNA is TGTGCCAGCAGCCTTATCTATAGCAATCAGCCCCAGCATTTT. The chain recombines TRBV12-3 or TRBV12-4 with TRBJ1-5, with D unclear. Trimming took off 6 bases at V and 0 bases at J, with 9 bases between the two ends. The CDR3 sequence is 14 residues long.